Following are 11 T cell receptor beta chains from one sample sequenced in a study of CD8 T cells in ankylosing spondylitis. A single record per CDR3 protein comes from TCRdb applying MiXCR to the 5' RACE reads. Of around 150,000 distinct CDR3 sequences in the sample, 11% were seen once. Sequencing was performed on blood, either unsorted or a sorted T cell fraction (not recorded which). The receptors were sampled from a female donor with ankylosing spondylitis or in good health (not recorded which).

At least ten counts were recorded for this clonotype. The chain recombines TRBV20-1 with TRBJ1-6; 7 nucleotides line up with TRBD1. CDR1 and CDR2 (germline): DFQATT, SNEGSKA (reference sequence). CDR3 length: 14 residues. V lost 3 bases to trimming and J lost 7 bases; unmatched junction nucleotides: 6. The CDR3 here is CSARKDRPNSPLHF. The CDR3 DNA reads TGCAGTGCTAGGAAGGACAGGCCCAATTCACCCCTCCACTTT.

Ten or more counts support this clonotype. The chain links TRBV28 to TRBJ2-7; tentatively, D is TRBD1 (6 bases). Germline values: CDR1 MDHEN, CDR2 SYDVKM. The germline V and J ends were trimmed by 2 bases and 1 base, with 15 bases remaining between them. The CDR3 covers 16 residues. The DNA of the CDR3 is TGTGCCAGCAGTTTACTGGGGGCAGGGCGGTCCTACGAGCAGTACTTC. Its protein is CASSLLGAGRSYEQYF.

This clonotype was recorded at least ten times. V usage is TRBV5-5 and J usage is TRBJ2-7; 11 positions match TRBD1. Trimming removed 4 bases from V and 6 bases from J; junction bases left unmatched: 3. This CDR3 contains 13 residues. CDR1 is SGHKS, CDR2 YYEKEE, per germline (reference sequence). The CDR3 DNA reads TGTGCCAGCAGCCCAGGGACAGGGGGCGAGCAGTACTTC. This codes for CASSPGTGGEQYF.

Worth noting for this clonotype: One junction end disagrees with the germline gene, perhaps due to a read error. CDR3 loop: CAGSSTVAYNEQFF. In DNA form, the CDR3 reads TGTGCCGGCAGTTCGACAGTTGCCTACAATGAGCAGTTCTTC. This chain uses TRBV12-3 or TRBV12-4 with TRBJ2-1, with a possible D match to TRBD1 (5 bases). CDR3 length: 14 residues.

Ten or more counts support this clonotype. The chain couples TRBV7-8 to TRBJ2-2, with D perhaps being TRBD1 or TRBD2 (5 bases each). Germline V gene sequence: CDR1 SGHVS, CDR2 FQNEAQ. This CDR3 spans 15 amino acids. Trimming cost V 0 bases and J 3 bases, with 8 bases left between them. This CDR3 reads CASSLAGVYTGELFF. DNA of the CDR3: TGTGCCAGCAGCTTAGCGGGGGTTTACACCGGGGAGCTGTTTTTT.

The chain employs TRBV7-6 and TRBJ1-5; no firm D call. The CDR3 length is 13 residues. CDR1 and CDR2 (germline): SGHVS, FNYEAQ. The germline V and J ends were trimmed by 5 bases and 9 bases, with 14 bases remaining between them. DNA for the CDR3: TGTGCCAGCAGCGCCGGCCTCGGGGTGCCCCAGCATTTT. Translated, it gives CASSAGLGVPQHF.

This clonotype was observed at least ten times. This chain links TRBV18 with TRBJ2-7; possibly TRBD1 for D (6 bases). The germline V and J ends were trimmed by 4 bases and 3 bases, with 19 bases remaining between them. The CDR3 is made up of 16 amino acids. Per germline, CDR1 KGHSH and CDR2 LQKENI. CDR3: CASSHTFPGADYEQYF. DNA of the CDR3: TGTGCCAGCTCACATACATTCCCAGGGGCAGACTACGAGCAGTACTTC. Looking up the rest from reference TRBV18 and TRBJ2-7 gives the full variable domain: NAGVMQNPRHLVRRRGQEARLRCSPMKGHSHVYWYRQLPEEGLKFMVYLQKENIIDESGMPKERFSAEFPKEGPSILRIQQVVRGDSAAYFCASSHTFPGADYEQYFGPGTRLTVT.

Ten or more counts support this clonotype. The chain uses TRBV19 and TRBJ1-1; 7 bases line up with TRBD1. Germline V lookup: CDR1 LNHDA, CDR2 SQIVND (reference sequence). Losses at the gene ends were 4 bases for V and 3 bases for J; bases not matched to a gene: 8. The CDR3 contains 15 residues. CDR3 sequence reads: CASSNRGAWDTEAFF. CDR3 nucleotide sequence: TGTGCCAGTAGTAACAGGGGCGCGTGGGACACTGAAGCTTTCTTT.

This clonotype was counted a few times. The V gene is TRBV29-1, the J gene TRBJ1-1; weak D call: TRBD1 (6 bases). Germline assignment: CDR1 SQVTM and CDR2 ANQGSEA. The CDR3 runs 12 residues. Between the trimmed V and J ends, which lost 3 bases and 11 bases, there was a span of 16 bases. CDR3 in DNA: TGCAGCGTTGATATGACAGGTTTGGGTGCTTTCTTT. Its protein product is CSVDMTGLGAFF.

This clonotype has ten or more counts. The rearrangement joins TRBV5-5 to TRBJ1-4; 9 bases are shared with TRBD1. The V and J ends lost 0 bases and 3 bases, in that order; junction bases with no gene match: 3. The CDR3 length is 16 residues. The germline V gene has CDR1 SGHKS and CDR2 YYEKEE (reference sequence). CDR3 sequence: CASSLEGQGANEKLFF. Written as DNA, the CDR3 is TGTGCCAGCAGCTTGGAGGGACAGGGAGCTAATGAAAAACTGTTTTTT.

The chain links TRBV5-1 to TRBJ2-1, with 8 bases that match TRBD2. J gave up 4 bases and V 3 bases, and 15 bases lay outside the gene matches. The CDR3 extends over 18 amino acids. CDR1 and CDR2 from the germline V gene are SGHRS and YFSETQ. Here the CDR3 reads CASSSRRGGGVLYNEQFF. The CDR3 coding sequence is TGCGCCAGCAGCTCACGCCGGGGGGGCGGGGTCCTTTACAATGAGCAGTTCTTC.